This T cell receptor (beta chain) came from a study of blood T cell repertoires in COVID-19. The method was immunoSEQ multiplex PCR; TCRdb's version includes in-frame clones alone and lacks a portion of them. The data contain 200,000 to 250,000 clones, approximately 90% of them singletons. J gave up 3 bases and V 3 bases, and 12 bases lay outside the gene matches. This CDR3 is built from 17 residues. Germline CDR1 is SGHRS and CDR2 is YFSETQ. The sequence was obtained from a man between 50 and 59 years old who had been exposed to COVID-19. The source material was PBMCs or T cells enriched from blood (not recorded which). This sequence joins TRBV5-1 and TRBJ2-7; 10 nucleotides align to TRBD2. This CDR3 reads CASSSRSSGGEIYEQYF. The CDR3 region has the DNA TGCGCCAGCAGCTCCCGATCGAGCGGGGGGGAAATCTACGAGCAGTACTTC.